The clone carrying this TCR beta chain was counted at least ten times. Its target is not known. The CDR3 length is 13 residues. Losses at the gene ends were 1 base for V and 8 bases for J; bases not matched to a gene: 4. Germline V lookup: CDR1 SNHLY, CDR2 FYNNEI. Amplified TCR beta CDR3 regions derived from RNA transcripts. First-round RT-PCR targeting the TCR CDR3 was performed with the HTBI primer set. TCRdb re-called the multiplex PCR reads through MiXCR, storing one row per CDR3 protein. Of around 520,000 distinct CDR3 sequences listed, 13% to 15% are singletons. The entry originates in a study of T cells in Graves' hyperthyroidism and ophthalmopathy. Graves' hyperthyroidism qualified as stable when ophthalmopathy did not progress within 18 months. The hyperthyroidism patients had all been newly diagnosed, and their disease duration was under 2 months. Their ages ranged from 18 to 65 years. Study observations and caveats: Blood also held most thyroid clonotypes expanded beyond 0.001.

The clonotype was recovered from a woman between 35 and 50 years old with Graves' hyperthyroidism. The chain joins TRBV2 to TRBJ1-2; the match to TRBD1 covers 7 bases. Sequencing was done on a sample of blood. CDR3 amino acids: CASSEEGAQGYTF. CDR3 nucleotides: TGTGCCAGCAGTGAAGAGGGGGCTCAGGGCTACACCTTC.